A selection of T cell receptor beta chains follows, all from one sample in a study of shared clonotypes between healthy human individuals. The protocol was immunoSEQ multiplex PCR, while the TCRdb copy is restricted to in-frame clones and leaves out a portion. This sample carries around 2,000,000 clones, over 85% of them seen once, and the ten largest clones take 1.1%. Material: naive CD8+ T cells sorted from blood. Source of these receptors: a man aged 18 to 30 in good health. CDR3s include the opening cysteine and the closing phenylalanine or tryptophan. A D gene is named only where the DNA matches it firmly. Size is omitted from some rows. Given values are once, few, many or a class for expanded clones.

d_call	clone_size	v_call	j_call	cdr3_aa	cdr3_nt
TRBD2	-	TRBV6-5	TRBJ2-3	CASSSKREAIGDTQYF	TGTGCCAGCAGTTCGAAGCGGGAGGCAATAGGAGATACGCAGTATTTT
-	-	TRBV5-4	TRBJ2-7	CASSLAITAGEQYF	TGTGCCAGCAGCCTGGCCATCACGGCGGGCGAGCAGTACTTC
TRBD2	-	TRBV11-2	TRBJ2-5	CASREGGQETQYF	TGTGCCAGCCGGGAGGGGGGACAAGAGACCCAGTACTTC
TRBD2	-	TRBV2	TRBJ2-7	CASSEIYPSGATYEQYF	TGTGCCAGCAGCGAAATATACCCTAGCGGGGCCACCTACGAGCAGTACTTC
-	-	TRBV7-6	TRBJ1-6	CASSLANSPLHF	TGTGCCAGCAGCTTAGCGAATTCACCCCTCCACTTT
-	-	TRBV7-2	TRBJ2-7	CASSSLGGFPDEQYF	TGTGCCAGCAGCTCCTTAGGGGGGTTCCCTGACGAGCAGTACTTC
TRBD2	-	TRBV6-5	TRBJ2-7	CASAPTTSAIYEQYF	TGTGCCAGCGCCCCCACGACTAGCGCGATCTACGAGCAGTACTTC
-	-	TRBV6-5	TRBJ2-3	CASSYSQGTTTDTQYF	TGTGCCAGCAGTTATTCGCAGGGGACTACCACAGATACGCAGTATTTT
TRBD1	-	TRBV6-4	TRBJ2-1	CASSPDRGNEQFF	TGTGCCAGCAGCCCCGACAGGGGCAATGAGCAGTTCTTC
-	-	TRBV12-2	TRBJ2-1	CASRPTKLIYNEQFF	TGTGCAAGTCGACCTACTAAACTAATCTACAATGAGCAGTTCTTC
TRBD2	-	TRBV5-4	TRBJ2-1	CASTGTSGGGEQFF	TGTGCCAGCACCGGGACTAGCGGGGGGGGAGAGCAGTTCTTC
TRBD1	-	TRBV27	TRBJ1-1	CASSPGTVLNTEAFF	TGTGCCAGCAGTCCCGGGACAGTCTTGAACACTGAAGCTTTCTTT
-	-	TRBV5-1	TRBJ2-2	CASSWTAGELFF	TGCGCCAGCAGCTGGACCGCCGGGGAGCTGTTTTTT
TRBD1	-	TRBV28	TRBJ1-2	CASSLYLRDRLYGYTF	TGTGCCAGCAGTCTCTACCTCCGGGACAGATTATATGGCTACACCTTC
TRBD2	-	TRBV6-5	TRBJ2-5	CATSPGLLGETQYF	TGTGCCACGTCTCCGGGACTACTCGGGGAGACCCAGTACTTC
-	-	TRBV30	TRBJ1-2	CACGGEDGGYTF	TGTGCCTGCGGGGGGGAAGACGGAGGCTACACCTTC
TRBD2	-	TRBV4-3	TRBJ2-1	CASSQDYSRGDEQFF	TGCGCCAGCAGCCAAGACTACTCCCGGGGGGATGAGCAGTTCTTC
TRBD1	once	TRBV5-6	TRBJ1-2	CASSEGTGIPPNYGYTF	TGTGCCAGCAGCGAAGGGACAGGGATCCCCCCTAACTATGGCTACACCTTC
TRBD1	-	TRBV2	TRBJ1-5	CASSPGTASNQPQHF	TGTGCCAGCAGTCCTGGGACAGCCAGCAATCAGCCCCAGCATTTT
-	-	TRBV25-1	TRBJ1-1	CASSVGLNTEAFF	TGTGCCAGCAGTGTCGGTTTGAACACTGAAGCTTTCTTT
-	-	TRBV5-1	TRBJ2-3	CASSFSRSDTDTQYF	TGCGCCAGCAGCTTTAGCAGGTCGGACACAGATACGCAGTATTTT
-	-	TRBV6-5	TRBJ1-5	CASSPSLSINQPQHF	TGTGCCAGCAGCCCCAGTCTCAGTATCAATCAGCCCCAGCATTTT
TRBD1	-	TRBV7-6	TRBJ2-7	CASSADRTGDPYEQYF	TGTGCCAGCAGCGCAGACAGGACAGGGGACCCCTACGAGCAGTACTTC
-	once	TRBV5-6	TRBJ2-7	CASSFPRESSYEQYF	TGTGCCAGCAGCTTTCCACGGGAGAGCTCCTACGAGCAGTACTTC
-	-	TRBV4-1	TRBJ2-7	CASSHSAAGAAYEQYF	TGCGCCAGCAGCCATTCCGCTGCGGGGGCCGCCTACGAGCAGTACTTC
-	few	TRBV4-1	TRBJ1-2	CASSQDALFGYTF	TGCGCCAGCAGCCAAGATGCACTCTTTGGCTACACCTTC
TRBD1	few	TRBV6-1	TRBJ1-2	CASRDPPTGHYGYTF	TGTGCCAGCAGGGACCCACCGACAGGGCACTATGGCTACACCTTC
-	-	TRBV9	TRBJ2-7	CASSGTSYEQYF	TGTGCCAGCAGCGGTACCTCCTACGAGCAGTACTTC
TRBD1	-	TRBV6-1	TRBJ1-5	CASSDTGGYVGNQPQHF	TGTGCCAGCAGTGATACAGGGGGGTATGTTGGCAATCAGCCCCAGCATTTT
-	-	TRBV19	TRBJ1-1	CASSPRDTEAFF	TGTGCCAGTAGTCCCCGGGACACTGAAGCTTTCTTT
-	-	TRBV27	TRBJ2-7	CASSFSGSHYEQYF	TGTGCCAGCAGTTTCAGCGGGTCTCACTACGAGCAGTACTTC
TRBD2	-	TRBV27	TRBJ2-7	CASSSSGGPYEQYF	TGTGCCAGCAGTTCTAGCGGGGGCCCCTACGAGCAGTACTTC
TRBD1	-	TRBV7-2	TRBJ1-2	CASSLVFDWGWTGNGYTF	TGTGCCAGCAGCTTAGTTTTCGATTGGGGCTGGACAGGGAATGGCTACACCTTC
-	-	TRBV10-3	TRBJ1-3	CAISDTSSGNTIYF	TGTGCCATCAGTGACACGAGCTCTGGAAACACCATATATTTT
TRBD1	-	TRBV27	TRBJ1-5	CASSRQGANQPQHF	TGTGCCAGCAGTAGACAGGGGGCGAATCAGCCCCAGCATTTT
-	-	TRBV12-2	TRBJ2-2	CAFGAGLLRCAGELFF	TGTGCATTCGGGGCGGGACTTCTTAGGTGCGCCGGGGAGCTGTTTTTT
-	-	TRBV28	TRBJ2-7	CASNPAGGGYEQYF	TGTGCCAGCAACCCGGCCGGAGGGGGTTACGAGCAGTACTTC
-	-	TRBV6-1	TRBJ1-1	CASSPRLENTEAFF	TGTGCCAGCAGTCCACGATTGGAGAACACTGAAGCTTTCTTT
-	-	TRBV2	TRBJ1-6	CASSVLPAGNSPLHF	TGTGCCAGCAGTGTCCTCCCCGCGGGGAATTCACCCCTCCACTTT
-	once	TRBV5-1	TRBJ2-3	CASSLVGGGLDTQYF	TGCGCCAGCAGCCTCGTTGGGGGGGGCCTAGATACGCAGTATTTT
TRBD2	-	TRBV2	TRBJ2-1	CASTVLGGPAYNEQFF	TGTGCCAGCACGGTGTTGGGAGGGCCAGCCTACAATGAGCAGTTCTTC
-	-	TRBV7-8	TRBJ2-7	CASSLDLSFTFHEQYF	TGTGCCAGCAGCTTAGATTTGAGTTTCACTTTCCACGAGCAGTACTTC
-	once	TRBV9	TRBJ1-2	CASSVEITGSNYGYTF	TGTGCCAGCAGCGTAGAAATCACAGGTTCTAACTATGGCTACACCTTC
TRBD1	-	TRBV6-5	TRBJ1-2	CASSYGTDFYGYTF	TGTGCCAGCAGTTATGGGACAGACTTCTATGGCTACACCTTC
-	-	TRBV5-4	TRBJ2-7	CASSLFQVGAYEQYF	TGTGCCAGCAGCTTGTTTCAGGTGGGGGCATACGAGCAGTACTTC
-	once	TRBV27	TRBJ2-7	CASSYQGGEQYF	TGTGCCAGCAGTTACCAGGGAGGCGAGCAGTACTTC
-	-	TRBV23-1	TRBJ1-2	CASSLEDNGYGYTF	TGCGCCAGCAGTCTAGAGGACAATGGCTATGGCTACACCTTC
TRBD1	-	TRBV27	TRBJ1-4	CASSSTGAKEKLFF	TGTGCCAGCAGTTCAACAGGGGCCAAAGAAAAACTGTTTTTT
-	-	TRBV5-4	TRBJ2-2	CASSLYGGWLFF	TGTGCCAGCAGCCTATACGGGGGTTGGCTGTTTTTT
-	-	TRBV13	TRBJ2-7	CASSLGGSAYEQYF	TGTGCCAGCAGCTTAGGGGGCTCAGCCTACGAGCAGTACTTC
-	-	TRBV14	TRBJ1-2	CASSSPWDGYTF	TGTGCCAGCAGCTCCCCTTGGGATGGCTACACCTTC